Following are 10 T cell receptor beta chains from one sample sequenced in a study of T cell responses to AZD1222 COVID-19 vaccine. Method: immunoSEQ multiplex PCR; TCRdb's copy keeps in-frame clones and lacks some. The sample carries 160,000 or so clones, more than 85% recorded once. Specimen: peripheral blood, collected on day 0 of AZD1222 vaccination. These receptors were taken from an adult in good health.

The V gene is TRBV19, the J gene TRBJ1-6, with 8 bases that match TRBD1. Trimming cost V 2 bases and J 7 bases; bases outside gene matches: 1. This CDR3 is 14 amino acids long. Germline V gene data show CDR1 as LNHDA and CDR2 as SQIVND (reference sequence). Here the CDR3 reads CASSISGGNSPLHF. CDR3 nucleotide sequence: TGTGCCAGTAGTATATCAGGGGGCAATTCACCCCTCCACTTT.

V gene TRBV6-5 combines with J gene TRBJ2-1; D ambiguous. The CDR3 is made up of 15 amino acids. CDR1 is MNHEY, CDR2 SVGAGI, per germline. The germline V and J ends were trimmed by 6 bases and 4 bases, with 16 bases remaining between them. CDR3 sequence (DNA): TGTGCCAGCAGGGCAACATCCTTGGGTTACAATGAGCAGTTCTTC. Translated, it gives CASRATSLGYNEQFF.

The chain is built from TRBV6-2 or TRBV6-3 and TRBJ2-7; no clear D. From germline, CDR1 is MNHEY and CDR2 SVGEGT. V shed 4 bases and J shed 3 bases, with 16 bases lying between them. The CDR3 length is 15 residues. The CDR3 DNA reads TGTGCCAGCAGTTCAGCAAAGCTCGGCAACTACGAGCAGTACTTC. It specifies CASSSAKLGNYEQYF.

This rearrangement joins TRBV6-6 to TRBJ1-3; the D gene is possibly TRBD1 (5 bases). Trimming stripped 2 bases from V and 1 base from J, with 12 bases between. This CDR3 has 16 residues. CDR1 is MNHNY, CDR2 SVGAGI, per germline (reference sequence). The CDR3 loop is CASSYGGGSSGNTIYF. In DNA form, the CDR3 reads TGTGCCAGCAGTTACGGGGGGGGTAGTTCTGGAAACACCATATATTTT.

The V gene is TRBV6-2 or TRBV6-3, the J gene TRBJ2-7, with D possibly matching TRBD1 (5 bases). The V gene lost 2 bases and the J gene lost 3 bases, with 14 bases spanning the gap. Germline CDR1 is MNHEY and CDR2 is SVGEGT. This CDR3 region has 15 residues. For the CDR3, the DNA is TGTGCCAGCAGTTACAGCCAGATCAGGGACTACGAGCAGTACTTC. It specifies CASSYSQIRDYEQYF.

This clone was found once. V usage is TRBV19 and J usage is TRBJ1-2; D gene uncertain. The CDR3 covers 15 residues. Trimming shortened V by 0 bases and J by 4 bases, and 12 bases separated the two germline ends. Germline V gene data show CDR1 as LNHDA and CDR2 as SQIVND (reference sequence). The CDR3 nucleotides read TGTGCCAGTAGTATAGATTACAAGGGCGTCTATGGCTACACCTTC. Its translation: CASSIDYKGVYGYTF.

The chain links TRBV6-2 or TRBV6-3 to TRBJ1-6; 9 nucleotides align to TRBD1. Per the germline V gene, CDR1 is MNHEY and CDR2 is SVGEGT. J gave up 5 bases and V 1 base, and 3 bases lay outside the gene matches. This CDR3 is 16 amino acids long. The CDR3 nucleotides are TGTGCCAGCAGTTACTTACAGGGGGCGGATAATTCACCCCTCCACTTT. Translating it yields CASSYLQGADNSPLHF.

V and J are TRBV29-1 and TRBJ1-6; 9 bases map to TRBD1. Germline lookup yields CDR1 SQVTM and CDR2 ANQGSEA. With 7 bases clipped from V and 8 bases from J, the junction kept 3 bases outside the gene matches. The CDR3 is made up of 12 amino acids. In DNA form, the CDR3 reads TGCAGCGCCAGACAGGGGGATTCACCCCTCCACTTT. Protein sequence: CSARQGDSPLHF.

This clone was observed a single time. The chain joins TRBV5-4 to TRBJ1-2, with 11 bases identical to TRBD1. The CDR3 extends over 15 amino acids. Per germline, CDR1 SGHNT and CDR2 YYREEE (reference sequence). V lost 4 bases, J lost 4 bases, and 6 bases stayed unmatched. CDR3 nucleotides: TGTGCCAGCAGCACGGACAGGGGGCTAGTCTATGGCTACACCTTC. Translation: CASSTDRGLVYGYTF. The full variable domain, completed using reference TRBV5-4 and TRBJ1-2, is ETGVTQSPTHLIKTRGQQVTLRCSSQSGHNTVSWYQQALGQGPQFIFQYYREEENGRGNFPPRFSGLQFPNYSSELNVNALELDDSALYLCASSTDRGLVYGYTFGSGTRLTVV.

This rearrangement joins TRBV5-1 to TRBJ1-3; D not resolved. Per the germline V gene, CDR1 is SGHRS and CDR2 is YFSETQ. The V end lost 0 bases, the J end lost 0 bases, and 10 bases lay between the germline ends. The CDR3 covers 16 residues. The CDR3 DNA is TGCGCCAGCAGCTTGGTGGCGGTGAGCTCTGGAAACACCATATATTTT. It encodes CASSLVAVSSGNTIYF.